These 27 T cell receptor beta chains share one sample of origin, sequenced in a study of T-cell memory formation after mild COVID-19. Each CDR3 protein is one row after TCRdb ran MiXCR on the 5' RACE reads. The profile shows about 150,000 distinct CDR3 sequences, under 25% of them singletons. The sample comprised PBMCs or a T cell subset sorted from them (not recorded which). The source of these receptors is an adult woman who had mild COVID-19 (a few samples of this study predate the infection). Cell type and time point are not known.

This clonotype has a handful of counts. The genes are TRBV19 and TRBJ2-3, with D perhaps matching TRBD2 (6 bases). The V gene lost 2 bases and the J gene lost 4 bases, with 10 bases spanning the gap. Germline loops: CDR1 LNHDA, CDR2 SQIVND (reference sequence). CDR3 length: 14 residues. The DNA for the CDR3 is TGTGCCAGTAGTATATCGGCTAGCGCAGATACGCAGTATTTT. Translation gives CASSISASADTQYF.

This chain uses TRBV6-5 with TRBJ2-2, with 12 bases fitting TRBD2. The germline V gene has CDR1 MNHEY and CDR2 SVGAGI. J was trimmed by 5 bases and V by 4 bases; bases with no gene match: 5. The CDR3 runs 16 residues. Written as DNA, the CDR3 is TGTGCCAGCAGTTCTAGCGGGAGGGCCTTGACCGGGGAGCTGTTTTTT. Translated, it gives CASSSSGRALTGELFF.

This chain links TRBV29-1 with TRBJ2-7; 8 positions agree with TRBD1. This CDR3 has 13 residues. Trimming at V came to 7 bases and at J to 0 bases, leaving 5 bases not matched to a gene. The germline gives CDR1 SQVTM, CDR2 ANQGSEA. The CDR3 here is CSAQQGGSYEQYF. CDR3 coding DNA: TGCAGCGCACAACAGGGGGGCTCCTACGAGCAGTACTTC.

In this sample, this clonotype turned up a few times. The V call is TRBV19, the J call TRBJ1-2, with TRBD1 as a possible D gene (5 bases). There are 12 residues in the CDR3. The germline V gene encodes CDR1 LNHDA and CDR2 SQIVND (reference sequence). V was trimmed by 10 bases and J by 2 bases, leaving 11 bases between them. Here the CDR3 DNA reads TGTGCCACTCAGACAGAAAACTATGGCTACACCTTC. It encodes CATQTENYGYTF. Looking up the rest from reference TRBV19 and TRBJ1-2 gives the full variable domain: DGGITQSPKYLFRKEGQNVTLSCEQNLNHDAMYWYRQDPGQGLRLIYYSQIVNDFQKGDIAEGYSVSREKKESFPLTVTSAQKNPTAFYLCATQTENYGYTFGSGTRLTVV.

The rearrangement links TRBV20-1 to TRBJ2-7, with 13 bases lining up with TRBD2. This CDR3 spans 13 amino acids. J lost 5 bases, V lost 3 bases, and 1 base had no gene match. Germline values: CDR1 DFQATT, CDR2 SNEGSKA (reference sequence). This CDR3 is CSASTSGGDEQYF. In DNA form, the CDR3 reads TGCAGTGCTAGTACTAGCGGGGGGGACGAGCAGTACTTC.

The rearrangement links TRBV24-1 to TRBJ2-7; D possibly matches TRBD1 or TRBD2 (5 bases each). Deletions cut 5 bases from V and 4 bases from J, with 11 bases between. The CDR3 has 13 amino acids. Germline assignment: CDR1 KGHDR and CDR2 SFDVKD. The CDR3 spells CATSGRDVYEQYF. CDR3 DNA sequence: TGTGCCACCAGTGGACGGGACGTGTACGAGCAGTACTTC.

CDR3: CASSGRLAGGGEQFF. The CDR3 DNA sequence: TGTGCCAGCAGTGGACGACTAGCGGGAGGGGGTGAGCAGTTCTTC. This sequence joins TRBV2 and TRBJ2-1; TRBD2 aligns across 14 bases. This CDR3 region has 15 residues. CDR1 is SNHLY and CDR2 is FYNNEI in the germline V gene. The junction had 5 bases not matched to a gene; V was cut back by 4 bases and J by 9 bases.

This clonotype was counted between two and nine times. The chain recombines TRBV29-1 with TRBJ2-5; tentative D call: TRBD2 (6 bases). This CDR3 region has 10 residues. Between the trimmed V and J ends, which lost 4 bases and 7 bases, there was a span of 7 bases. The germline V gene has CDR1 SQVTM and CDR2 ANQGSEA. Here the CDR3 reads CSVVGGTQYF. Here the CDR3 DNA reads TGCAGCGTTGTGGGAGGGACCCAGTACTTC.

The chain couples TRBV24-1 to TRBJ2-1, with D possibly matching TRBD2 (5 bases). The germline V gene has CDR1 KGHDR and CDR2 SFDVKD. V gave up 7 bases and J gave up 7 bases, with 13 bases separating them. This CDR3 is 13 amino acids long. The CDR3 region has the DNA TGTGCCACCAGAAGAGGTGCGGGTAATGAGCAGTTCTTC. Translation: CATRRGAGNEQFF.

This clonotype was detected only a few times. The chain combines TRBV13 with TRBJ1-2, with unresolved D. Germline V lookup: CDR1 PRHDT, CDR2 FYEKMQ (reference sequence). Trimming removed 5 bases from V and 1 base from J, with 14 bases in between. The CDR3 loop spans 15 amino acids. CDR3 bases: TGTGCCAGCAGCCCCGGACGGAGAATTAACTATGGCTACACCTTC. Protein product: CASSPGRRINYGYTF.

The chain carries TRBV5-1 and TRBJ2-5, with D possibly matching TRBD1 (6 bases). The CDR3 consists of 14 residues. V was shortened by 4 bases and J by 4 bases, with 14 bases between the two germline ends. Germline CDR1 reads SGHRS; CDR2 reads YFSETQ. In nucleotides, the CDR3 is TGCGCCAGCAGCCACGCACAGGGCCGAGAGACCCAGTACTTC. Protein: CASSHAQGRETQYF. The full variable domain, its missing parts supplied by reference TRBV5-1 and TRBJ2-5, is KAGVTQTPRYLIKTRGQQVTLSCSPISGHRSVSWYQQTPGQGLQFLFEYFSETQRNKGNFPGRFSGRQFSNSRSEMNVSTLELGDSALYLCASSHAQGRETQYFGPGTRLLVL.

This chain joins TRBV12-3 or TRBV12-4 and TRBJ2-1; no definite D call. V was cut by 2 bases and J by 7 bases, with 12 bases left in between. This CDR3 spans 14 amino acids. The CDR3 nucleotides read TGTGCCAGCAGTTTAACCCGATCGAGGAATGAGCAGTTCTTC. This gives the protein CASSLTRSRNEQFF.

The chain couples TRBV29-1 to TRBJ2-7; D is perhaps TRBD2 (6 bases). Trimming left V 3 bases short and J 3 bases short, with 9 bases between. CDR1 SQVTM and CDR2 ANQGSEA come from the germline V gene. The CDR3 loop spans 12 amino acids. CDR3 nucleotide sequence: TGCAGCGTTGAGGAGGGGCACTACGAGCAGTACTTC. Protein product: CSVEEGHYEQYF.

This sequence joins TRBV6-1 and TRBJ1-1; the D gene is possibly TRBD1 (5 bases). The CDR3 has 13 amino acids. CDR1 is MNHNS and CDR2 is SASEGT in the germline V gene. V lost 8 bases to trimming and J lost 4 bases, with 14 bases between them. The CDR3 loop is CASDGGWGTEAFF. The DNA for the CDR3 is TGTGCCAGCGACGGGGGGTGGGGCACTGAAGCTTTCTTT.

The CDR3 reads CASSLNTDYEQYF. The CDR3 nucleotides read TGTGCCAGCAGCTTGAACACCGACTACGAGCAGTACTTC. This chain joins TRBV7-2 and TRBJ2-7; D is uncertain. Trimming cost V 3 bases and J 3 bases, with 9 bases left between them. The germline CDR1 and CDR2 sequences are SGHTA and FQGNSA. There are 13 residues in the CDR3.

This clonotype was counted only a few times. The CDR3 sequence: CASSSLAGDETQYF. CDR3 DNA: TGTGCCAGCAGTTCCCTAGCGGGGGACGAGACCCAGTACTTC. The rearrangement uses TRBV6-5 and TRBJ2-5; 10 bases are shared with TRBD2. The CDR3 is 14 residues long. Germline assignment: CDR1 MNHEY and CDR2 SVGAGI. V shed 4 bases and J 5 bases; nucleotides not matched to a gene: 4.

The chain uses TRBV11-3 and TRBJ2-1, with 8 bases lining up with TRBD2. The CDR3 is made up of 15 amino acids. Germline trimming cut 4 bases from V and 2 bases from J; bases unmatched to any gene: 4. Germline values: CDR1 SGHNT, CDR2 YENEEA. DNA for the CDR3: TGTGCCAGCAGCTATAGCGGGGATACCTACAATGAGCAGTTCTTC. Translation gives CASSYSGDTYNEQFF.

The table lists this clonotype with a few counts. Written as DNA, the CDR3 is TGTGCCAGCAGGTTAGCGGGGGGGCCCGGGAATGAGCAGTTCTTC. This encodes CASRLAGGPGNEQFF. The chain links TRBV5-5 to TRBJ2-1; TRBD2 matches at 11 bases. The CDR3 runs to 15 residues. V was clipped by 5 bases and J by 7 bases; unmatched bases: 8. Germline CDR1 and CDR2: SGHKS and YYEKEE (reference sequence).

This clonotype has more than one count but fewer than ten. The chain combines TRBV7-9 with TRBJ1-6; 7 bases agree with TRBD1. This CDR3 has 16 residues. V shed 5 bases and J 3 bases; nucleotides not matched to a gene: 7. Germline CDR1 reads SEHNR; CDR2 reads FQNEAQ (reference sequence). CDR3 nucleotide sequence: TGTGCCAGCAGCCTACTACAGGGGAACTATAATTCACCCCTCCACTTT. It is translated as CASSLLQGNYNSPLHF.

In its sample, this clonotype was seen many times. The chain combines TRBV11-2 with TRBJ2-7; D not certain. The V gene's germline CDR1 is SGHAT and CDR2 FQNNGV. This CDR3 has 17 amino acids. With 0 bases removed from V and 1 base from J, the gap between germline ends came to 16 bases. CDR3 bases: TGTGCCAGCAGCTTAGATCTTGCAGGCCCCGAATCCTACGAGCAGTACTTC. Protein sequence: CASSLDLAGPESYEQYF. Drawing the rest from reference TRBV11-2 and TRBJ2-7, the complete variable domain is EAGVAQSPRYKIIEKRQSVAFWCNPISGHATLYWYQQILGQGPKLLIQFQNNGVVDDSQLPKDRFSAERLKGVDSTLKIQPAKLEDSAVYLCASSLDLAGPESYEQYFGPGTRLTVT.

This clonotype was counted only a few times. The CDR3 protein is CSARTSEQYF. CDR3 in DNA: TGCAGTGCTAGAACCAGCGAGCAGTACTTC. The rearrangement uses TRBV20-1 and TRBJ2-7; D call uncertain. In germline, CDR1 is DFQATT, CDR2 SNEGSKA (reference sequence). The ends were cut back, 2 bases at V and 6 bases at J, with 5 bases in the middle. This CDR3 has 10 amino acids.

The chain carries TRBV7-9 and TRBJ2-1; 7 nucleotides agree with TRBD1. Trimming took 5 bases from V and 1 from J; bases not matched to a gene: 8. The germline gives CDR1 SEHNR, CDR2 FQNEAQ (reference sequence). CDR3 length equals 16 residues. CDR3 amino acids: CASSPNRGGSYNEQFF. The CDR3 DNA is TGTGCCAGCAGCCCCAACAGGGGTGGTTCCTACAATGAGCAGTTCTTC. Using reference TRBV7-9 and TRBJ2-1 for the parts outside the CDR3, the full variable domain is DTGVSQNPRHKITKRGQNVTFRCDPISEHNRLYWYRQTLGQGPEFLTYFQNEAQLEKSRLLSDRFSAERPKGSFSTLEIQRTEQGDSAMYLCASSPNRGGSYNEQFFGPGTRLTVL.

This clonotype was found a few times. The genes are TRBV6-5 and TRBJ2-4, with D perhaps being TRBD1 or TRBD2 (6 bases each). The germline CDR1 and CDR2 sequences are MNHEY and SVGAGI. The CDR3 contains 13 residues. V lost 5 bases and J 5 bases, leaving 10 bases between the germline ends. DNA for the CDR3: TGTGCCAGCAGTCGGGGGCCCCAAAACATTCAGTACTTC. As protein: CASSRGPQNIQYF.

The chain employs TRBV4-1 and TRBJ2-7; unclear D gene. This CDR3 contains 16 residues. The germline V and J ends were trimmed by 4 bases and 4 bases, with 20 bases remaining between them. Germline V gene data show CDR1 as MGHRA and CDR2 as YSYEKL. The chain's CDR3 is CASSRAGADLRYEQYF. The CDR3 DNA reads as TGCGCCAGCAGCCGAGCAGGAGCCGACCTCCGTTACGAGCAGTACTTC.

In its sample, this clonotype was seen a few times. The J gene is TRBJ2-1, the V gene TRBV10-3; D remains unclear. The V end lost 0 bases, the J end lost 7 bases, and 1 base lay between the germline ends. CDR3 length: 11 residues. CDR1 is ENHRY, CDR2 SYGVKD, per germline. CDR3 residues: CAISESNEQFF. The CDR3 DNA sequence: TGTGCCATCAGTGAGTCGAATGAGCAGTTCTTC.

V is TRBV5-1 and J is TRBJ2-5; 13 nucleotides line up with TRBD2. V shed 4 bases, J shed 4 bases, and the junction held 1 base outside the gene matches. CDR1 is SGHRS and CDR2 is YFSETQ in the germline V gene. The CDR3 extends over 14 amino acids. The CDR3 region has the DNA TGCGCCAGCAGCCGGACTAGCGGGGGAGAGACCCAGTACTTC. Protein: CASSRTSGGETQYF.

V is TRBV7-3 and J is TRBJ1-1, with a tentative D call TRBD1 (6 bases). Trimming took off 5 bases at V and 5 bases at J, with 12 bases between the two ends. The CDR3 covers 13 residues. Per the germline V gene, CDR1 is SGHTA and CDR2 is FQGTGA. The DNA of the CDR3 is TGTGCCAGCAGCCATTCAGGGGTAACTGAAGCTTTCTTT. It is translated as CASSHSGVTEAFF.